This TCR beta chain was obtained from a study of cytomegalovirus exposure and HLA in healthy donors. Turning to the study itself: The 90 to 150 validation repertoires used a platform that matched the one used for the 600 to 750 first-cohort repertoires, as a later analysis reported.

This clone appeared once. What it recognizes is unknown. Sequenced by immunoSEQ multiplex PCR; TCRdb stores in-frame clones only, minus some. This sample has some 180,000 clones, with about 89% found just once. Study results and caveats: CMV antigen specificity of three CMV-associated chains was confirmed in vitro.

The CDR3 consists of 12 residues. In germline, CDR1 is SEHNR, CDR2 FQNEAQ (reference sequence). The V and J ends lost 3 bases and 8 bases respectively, with 8 bases between them. Sequencing used PBMCs. This receptor was taken from a man aged 25 to 45 in good health and CMV-seropositive. The J gene is TRBJ2-1, the V gene TRBV7-9, with D perhaps TRBD1 or TRBD2 (5 bases each). CDR3 in amino acids: CASSFQGDEQFF. The DNA for the CDR3 is TGTGCCAGCAGCTTTCAGGGAGATGAGCAGTTCTTC.